This T cell receptor beta chain comes out of a study of vaccination and CD4 T cells after COVID-19. About this clonotype itself: Its specificity is not known.

Noted treatment: roughly ten-day PBMC culture with coronavirus spike peptide pools or control peptides (ViraFEST assay). Sequencing of DNA taken from cultured CD4+ T cells relied on the Oncomine TCR Beta short-read assay. TCRdb reanalysed the PCR reads using MiXCR and keeps one entry per CDR3 protein. In the table there are about 18,000 distinct CDR3 sequences, over 55% of which are singletons. This CDR3 has 17 amino acids. V was clipped by 0 bases and J by 4 bases, with 18 bases between them. CDR1 is ENHRY and CDR2 is SYGVKD in the germline V gene. The TCR was taken from a human donor who had recovered from COVID-19. V is TRBV10-3 and J is TRBJ1-2; the D gene is possibly TRBD1 (6 bases). The starting material was CD4+ T cells from blood, cultured in vitro, obtained after SARS-CoV-2 vaccination. DNA for the CDR3: TGTGCCATCAGTGAGTCTCCCTCGGATGCAGGGGCCTATGGCTACACCTTC. Translating it yields CAISESPSDAGAYGYTF.